The table lists the clone carrying this TCR beta chain with a count of one. Its antigen is still unknown. The length of the CDR3 is 12 residues. Germline V CDR1 and CDR2: DFQATT, SNEGSKA (reference sequence). This specimen comes from a study of T-cell memory formation after mild COVID-19. Study-wide points: Contracting clones, day 15 to 85, had balanced CD4/CD8, and later expanders favored CD4+. Contracting CD4+ clones lay largely in CM and EM, with CD8+ ones residing in EMRA.

Amplification by 5'RACE using constant-segment primers produced TCR alpha and TCR beta cDNA libraries that carried sample barcodes and UMIs. TCRdb used MiXCR to reprocess the 5' RACE reads, holding one entry per CDR3 protein. The table has 300,000 to 400,000 distinct CDR3 sequences, 28% seen once. The chain recombines TRBV20-1 with TRBJ2-7; 10 nucleotides match TRBD2. Input material: PBMCs or a T cell subset sorted from them (not recorded which). This sequence originates from an adult woman who had mild COVID-19 (a few samples of this study predate the infection). Cell type and time point are not known. The DNA of the CDR3 is TGCAGCGCGGGACTAGCGTCGTACGAGCAGTACTTC. Protein: CSAGLASYEQYF.